A selection of T cell receptor beta chains follows, all from one sample in a study of glioma-infiltrating T cells. TCRdb reprocessed the multiplex PCR reads via MiXCR and lists one record per CDR3 protein. The sample has around 390,000 distinct CDR3 sequences, about two fifths seen once. The sequencing sample was made of glioma tissue, nonneoplastic brain tissue, or PBMCs (not recorded which). The receptors here all came from a human donor with low-grade glioma or glioblastoma, undergoing nonglioma brain surgery, or in good health (not recorded which). The CDR3 runs from the conserved cysteine through the conserved F or W. A D gene is named only where the DNA matches it firmly. Size is omitted from some rows. Given values are once, few, many or a class for expanded clones.

D gene	clone size	V gene	J gene	CDR3 protein	CDR3 DNA
-	many	TRBV6-1	TRBJ1-2	CASSAGLYYGYTF	TGTGCCAGCTCCGCCGGGCTCTACTATGGCTACACCTTC
-	-	TRBV7-2	TRBJ2-3	CASTLSTSPDTQYF	TGTGCCAGCACCCTCTCTACTAGCCCAGATACGCAGTATTTT
-	many	TRBV4-2	TRBJ2-7	CASSQQGPTYEQYF	TGTGCCAGCAGCCAACAAGGTCCTACCTACGAGCAGTACTTC
-	many	TRBV28	TRBJ1-1	CASSPFGGQNTEAFF	TGTGCCAGCAGTCCATTTGGAGGGCAGAACACTGAAGCTTTCTTT
-	many	TRBV6-2/TRBV6-3	TRBJ2-5	CASSYSWGEETQYF	TGTGCCAGCAGTTACTCGTGGGGGGAAGAGACCCAGTACTTC
TRBD2	-	TRBV7-9	TRBJ2-1	CASSLAAGVQSNERFF	TGTGCCAGCAGCTTAGCGGCGGGAGTTCAAAGTAATGAGCGGTTCTTC
TRBD1	-	TRBV7-9	TRBJ1-3	CASSPGQGVNTIYF	TGTGCCAGCAGCCCAGGACAGGGTGTAAACACCATATATTTT
-	many	TRBV20-1	TRBJ1-1	CSAAPRGAEAFF	TGCAGTGCCGCTCCCCGGGGGGCTGAAGCTTTCTTT
TRBD1	-	TRBV6-1	TRBJ2-7	CAGSLLGTGEYEQYF	TGTGCCGGCAGTTTATTGGGGACAGGGGAGTACGAGCAGTACTTC
TRBD1	many	TRBV6-1	TRBJ2-7	CASSRDRGKNEQYF	TGTGCCAGCAGCCGCGACAGGGGAAAGAACGAGCAGTACTTC
-	few	TRBV27	TRBJ2-1	CASSLLSTRGGAYNEQFF	TGTGCCAGCAGTTTATTAAGTACTAGAGGGGGAGCATACAATGAGCAGTTCTTC
TRBD1	-	TRBV7-2	TRBJ2-3	CASSSDRADTQYF	TGTGCCAGCAGCTCGGACAGGGCAGATACGCAGTATTTT
-	many	TRBV25-1	TRBJ2-5	CASSQDPNRYF	TGTGCCAGCAGTCAGGACCCAAATCGCTACTTC
TRBD2	-	TRBV5-1	TRBJ2-3	CASSGLAGVRDTQYF	TGCGCCAGCAGCGGACTAGCGGGAGTCCGCGATACGCAGTATTTT
-	-	TRBV7-6	TRBJ2-3	CASSSSLGTDTQYF	TGTGCCAGCAGCTCCAGCCTAGGCACAGATACGCAGTATTTT
TRBD1	many	TRBV28	TRBJ1-2	CASRGTGLFNYGYTF	TGTGCCAGCAGGGGGACAGGCCTTTTCAACTATGGCTACACCTTC
-	many	TRBV25-1	TRBJ1-1	CASSESYLQTRTEAFF	TGTGCCAGCAGTGAATCTTATTTACAGACGAGAACTGAAGCTTTCTTT
-	many	TRBV4-1	TRBJ1-2	CASSPRSNYGYTF	TGCGCCAGCAGCCCGCGGAGCAACTATGGCTACACCTTC
-	-	TRBV29-1	TRBJ2-5	CSVEDWVEYF	TGCAGCGTTGAAGATTGGGTAGAGTACTTC
-	-	TRBV2	TRBJ2-3	CASSERAGSDTQYF	TGTGCCAGCAGTGAAAGGGCAGGGTCAGATACGCAGTATTTT
-	few	TRBV7-2	TRBJ2-7	CASSWAGTINSYEQYF	TGTGCCAGCAGTTGGGCCGGGACAATCAACTCCTACGAGCAGTACTTC
-	few	TRBV12-3/TRBV12-4	TRBJ2-7	CASSPLGASEQYF	TGTGCCAGCAGTCCCCTGGGGGCTAGCGAGCAGTACTTC
-	-	TRBV20-1	TRBJ1-5	CSARYRGGVSQPQHF	TGCAGTGCTAGATATCGGGGGGGGGTTAGTCAGCCCCAGCATTTT
-	many	TRBV15	TRBJ2-3	CATSLVRAISDTQYF	TGTGCCACCAGTCTGGTCCGGGCAATCTCAGATACGCAGTATTTT
TRBD1	many	TRBV27	TRBJ2-1	CASSGDRGWQFF	TGTGCCAGCAGTGGGGACAGGGGATGGCAGTTCTTC
-	-	TRBV6-5	TRBJ2-2	CASSELTSATGELFF	TGTGCCAGCAGTGAACTTACGTCGGCAACCGGGGAGCTGTTTTTT
-	-	TRBV3-1	TRBJ1-1	CASSSSPGRGNTEAFF	TGTGCCAGCAGCTCCTCCCCGGGACGGGGGAACACTGAAGCTTTCTTT
TRBD1	-	TRBV19	TRBJ1-5	CASSTGTGDQPQHF	TGTGCCAGTAGCACCGGGACAGGGGATCAGCCCCAGCATTTT
TRBD2	many	TRBV15	TRBJ2-1	CATSNPGLASNEQFF	TGTGCCACCAGCAACCCGGGACTAGCGTCCAATGAGCAGTTCTTC
TRBD2	-	TRBV20-1	TRBJ2-1	CGAPGLAGGISYNEQFF	TGCGGTGCCCCCGGTTTAGCGGGAGGTATCTCCTACAATGAGCAGTTCTTC
-	few	TRBV7-9	TRBJ1-1	CASPKDGNTEAFF	TGTGCCAGCCCGAAGGACGGGAACACTGAAGCTTTCTTT
TRBD2	-	TRBV19	TRBJ2-1	CASSIETSVDEQFF	TGTGCCAGTAGTATTGAAACTAGCGTCGATGAGCAGTTCTTC
-	few	TRBV3-1	TRBJ1-3	CASSQLPDRTSGNTIYF	TGTGCCAGCAGCCAACTACCGGACCGCACCTCTGGAAACACCATATATTTT
TRBD2	few	TRBV6-1	TRBJ2-2	CASRPTRGRGGVTGELFF	TGTGCCAGCAGACCAACTCGTGGGCGGGGAGGGGTAACCGGGGAGCTGTTTTTT
-	-	TRBV7-2	TRBJ2-7	CASSLARPNQGLRDEQYF	TGTGCCAGCAGCTTAGCACGGCCGAACCAGGGCCTCCGAGACGAGCAGTACTTC
-	-	TRBV5-5	TRBJ2-3	CASSLRVSGTGTQYF	TGTGCCAGCAGCTTGCGGGTTTCTGGCACCGGGACGCAGTATTTT
-	-	TRBV5-1	TRBJ2-5	CASSRGSKETQYF	TGCGCCAGCAGCCGGGGAAGTAAAGAGACCCAGTACTTC
-	many	TRBV28	TRBJ2-7	CASTNHGFLSYEQYF	TGTGCCAGCACCAATCACGGGTTCCTCTCCTACGAGCAGTACTTC
-	-	TRBV28	TRBJ1-5	CASSLGGAGQSQHF	TGTGCCAGCAGTTTGGGGGGGGCCGGTCAGTCCCAGCATTTT
-	-	TRBV5-4	TRBJ2-5	CASSWDGAETQYF	TGTGCCAGCAGCTGGGATGGGGCGGAGACCCAGTACTTC
-	few	TRBV20-1	TRBJ2-1	CSASRAVGGAYNEQFF	TGCAGTGCTTCGAGGGCGGTGGGGGGAGCCTACAATGAGCAGTTCTTC
TRBD1	many	TRBV6-1	TRBJ2-1	CASSRPGGAYNEQFF	TGTGCCAGCAGTCGTCCAGGGGGCGCTTACAATGAGCAGTTCTTC
-	few	TRBV18	TRBJ2-1	CASSPPGSHEQFF	TGTGCCAGCTCACCCCCTGGGTCCCATGAGCAGTTCTTC
-	-	TRBV7-2	TRBJ1-5	CASSADGGGNQPQHF	TGTGCCAGCAGCGCGGACGGAGGTGGCAATCAGCCCCAGCATTTT
TRBD2	once	TRBV25-1	TRBJ2-3	CASSDSSGGISTDTQYF	TGTGCCAGCAGTGATTCTAGCGGGGGGATAAGCACAGATACGCAGTATTTT
-	-	TRBV10-3	TRBJ2-3	CASSLVGAFSTDTQYF	TGTGCCAGCAGCTTAGTGGGCGCCTTTAGCACAGATACGCAGTATTTT
-	-	TRBV3-1	TRBJ2-3	CASSQGFSSTDTQYF	TGTGCCAGCAGCCAAGGTTTTAGCAGCACAGATACGCAGTATTTT
-	many	TRBV2	TRBJ2-5	CASSEETQYF	TGTGCCAGCAGTGAAGAGACCCAGTACTTC
TRBD2	few	TRBV4-1	TRBJ2-7	CASSQDGGRAYEQYF	TGCGCCAGCAGCCAAGATGGGGGGAGGGCCTACGAGCAGTACTTC
-	-	TRBV4-1	TRBJ2-7	CASSLSWNEQYF	TGCGCCAGCAGCCTCAGCTGGAACGAGCAGTACTTC